The 26 T cell receptor beta chains below were found in one sample sequenced in a study of CD8 T cells in Susac syndrome. With random hexamers, reverse transcription was performed on about 0.45 to 1 ug of RNA. Each CDR3 protein is one row after TCRdb ran MiXCR on the immunoSEQ multiplex PCR reads. Found here are 150,000 to 200,000 distinct CDR3 sequences, approximately 94% of them singletons; the top ten hold 0.095% to 0.12%. Source material: CD4+ T cells from PBMCs. The receptor source for this set is a human donor in good health.

The V gene is TRBV30, the J gene TRBJ2-5; a weak D match, TRBD1 (5 bases). The CDR3 runs 12 residues. Trimming took off 1 base at V and 4 bases at J, with 7 bases between the two ends. Germline lookup yields CDR1 GTSNPN and CDR2 SVGIG (reference sequence). The CDR3 DNA reads as TGTGCCTGGAGTGATCAGGGAGAGACCCAGTACTTC. It encodes CAWSDQGETQYF.

Only one count was recorded for this clonotype. The rearrangement links TRBV3-1 to TRBJ2-5; D unclear. V was cut by 4 bases and J by 2 bases, with 8 bases left in between. Looked up from germline, CDR1 is LGHDT and CDR2 is YNNKEL (reference sequence). This CDR3 comprises 13 residues. CDR3 nucleotides: TGTGCCAGCAGCCCCTCGGTGCAAGAGACCCAGTACTTC. Protein sequence: CASSPSVQETQYF.

V and J are TRBV6-2 or TRBV6-3 and TRBJ2-1; D is possibly TRBD1 (7 bases). The germline gives CDR1 MNHEY, CDR2 SVGEGT. Trimming removed 2 bases at V and 8 bases at J, with 16 bases between. This CDR3 spans 15 amino acids. The CDR3 DNA is TGTGCCAGCAGTTACCTCCTTGGAGGGGGCGATGAGCAGTTCTTC. As protein: CASSYLLGGGDEQFF.

This chain connects TRBV3-1 to TRBJ2-3; D might be TRBD2 (5 bases). The length of the CDR3 is 15 residues. CDR1 LGHDT and CDR2 YNNKEL come from the germline V gene (reference sequence). V was trimmed by 4 bases and J by 3 bases, leaving 14 bases between them. CDR3 sequence: CASSLAGRGTDTQYF. CDR3 coding DNA: TGTGCCAGCAGCCTCGCGGGCCGCGGGACAGATACGCAGTATTTT.

This chain uses TRBV5-1 with TRBJ2-6, with D unresolved. CDR3 length: 17 amino acids. The germline gives CDR1 SGHRS, CDR2 YFSETQ. V lost 0 bases to trimming and J lost 0 bases, with 10 bases between them. The CDR3 bases are TGCGCCAGCAGCTTGGGGACGGCGACCTCTGGGGCCAACGTCCTGACTTTC. Translating gives CASSLGTATSGANVLTF. The full variable domain, its missing parts supplied by reference TRBV5-1 and TRBJ2-6, is KAGVTQTPRYLIKTRGQQVTLSCSPISGHRSVSWYQQTPGQGLQFLFEYFSETQRNKGNFPGRFSGRQFSNSRSEMNVSTLELGDSALYLCASSLGTATSGANVLTFGAGSRLTVL.

Only one count was recorded for this clonotype. The rearrangement joins TRBV12-3 or TRBV12-4 to TRBJ2-3; 9 nucleotides agree with TRBD2. The CDR3 contains 18 residues. V gave up 5 bases and J gave up 2 bases; unmatched junction bases: 14. CDR3 in amino acids: CASSPIILAGEYTDTQYF. Written as DNA, the CDR3 is TGTGCCAGCAGTCCTATTATCTTAGCGGGGGAGTACACAGATACGCAGTATTTT.

The chain uses TRBV28 and TRBJ1-5; 11 bases fit TRBD1. The V gene end was trimmed by 4 bases and the J gene end by 4 bases; junction bases not matched to a gene: 9. Per germline, CDR1 MDHEN and CDR2 SYDVKM. The CDR3 has 17 amino acids. CDR3 amino acids: CASSSDRGPGGNQPQHF. CDR3 nucleotide sequence: TGTGCCAGCAGTTCGGACAGGGGGCCGGGCGGGAATCAGCCCCAGCATTTT.

This chain uses TRBV19 with TRBJ2-1; D is uncertain. Germline V gene sequence: CDR1 LNHDA, CDR2 SQIVND (reference sequence). V was cut by 4 bases and J by 8 bases, with 12 bases left in between. The CDR3 consists of 13 residues. The CDR3 DNA reads TGTGCCAGTAGTAGACGGAGAGGCGATGAGCAGTTCTTC. Its translation: CASSRRRGDEQFF.

The V and J genes are TRBV3-1 and TRBJ2-3, with no clear D. Trimming removed 8 bases from V and 0 bases from J, with 6 bases in between. Germline values: CDR1 LGHDT, CDR2 YNNKEL (reference sequence). The CDR3 runs 12 residues. CDR3 residues: CASGASTDTQYF. The CDR3, as DNA: TGTGCCAGCGGAGCTAGCACAGATACGCAGTATTTT.

This sequence joins TRBV18 and TRBJ2-5, with 14 bases fitting TRBD2. Germline assignment: CDR1 KGHSH and CDR2 LQKENI. The junction had 6 bases not matched to a gene; V was cut back by 2 bases and J by 1 base. The CDR3 loop spans 18 amino acids. CDR3 bases: TGTGCCAGCTCACCAAGGGGACTAGCGGGAGCTCTCCAAGAGACCCAGTACTTC. It is translated as CASSPRGLAGALQETQYF.

This chain uses TRBV25-1 with TRBJ1-2; D gene ambiguous. In germline, CDR1 is MGHDK, CDR2 SYGVNS. The V end was cut by 2 bases, the J end by 8 bases, with 6 bases between. The CDR3 spans 11 residues. The CDR3 spells CASSEGVGYTF. The CDR3 DNA reads as TGTGCCAGCAGTGAAGGGGTGGGCTACACCTTC.

The chain joins TRBV19 to TRBJ1-5; TRBD1 might be the D (5 bases). The germline gives CDR1 LNHDA, CDR2 SQIVND (reference sequence). V was trimmed by 6 bases and J by 5 bases, leaving 8 bases between them. CDR3 size: 12 residues. In nucleotides, the CDR3 is TGTGCCAGTAGGGACATCTATCAGCCCCAGCATTTT. Its translation: CASRDIYQPQHF.

The chain combines TRBV20-1 with TRBJ1-6, with D possibly being TRBD1 (5 bases). Per the germline V gene, CDR1 is DFQATT and CDR2 is SNEGSKA (reference sequence). CDR3 size: 14 residues. V was shortened by 3 bases and J by 3 bases, with 9 bases between the two germline ends. In DNA, the CDR3 is TGCAGTGCTAGTCTGGGGGTCTATAATTCACCCCTCCACTTT. This encodes CSASLGVYNSPLHF.

This clonotype has more than one count but fewer than ten. At one boundary the junction diverges from the germline segment, which might be a read error. J is TRBJ2-1 and V is TRBV4-1; 7 bases agree with TRBD2. Germline V gives CDR1 MGHRA, CDR2 YSYEKL. There are 13 residues in the CDR3. Written as DNA, the CDR3 is TGCGCCAGCAGTCAAGATACTGGCGGGGGTGATTTCTTC. This codes for CASSQDTGGGDFF.

This sequence joins TRBV29-1 and TRBJ2-2; D may be TRBD1 (5 bases). CDR1 SQVTM and CDR2 ANQGSEA come from the germline V gene. This CDR3 has 16 residues. V was clipped by 4 bases and J by 5 bases, with 20 bases between them. DNA for the CDR3: TGCAGCGTTGGGCTAGACAGTTCCGTATGGACCGGGGAGCTGTTTTTT. As protein: CSVGLDSSVWTGELFF.

This clonotype was seen only once. The DNA of the CDR3 is TGTGCCAGCACCGGGGACGGCCCTTACTATGGCTACACCTTC. Its protein is CASTGDGPYYGYTF. The chain joins TRBV6-1 to TRBJ1-2; D is perhaps TRBD1 (5 bases). The length of the CDR3 is 14 residues. V was shortened by 7 bases and J by 3 bases, with 15 bases between the two germline ends. Per the germline V gene, CDR1 is MNHNS and CDR2 is SASEGT.

V is TRBV7-9 and J is TRBJ2-1; possibly TRBD2 for D (5 bases). With 5 bases removed from V and 9 bases from J, the gap between germline ends came to 20 bases. CDR1 and CDR2 (germline): SEHNR, FQNEAQ (reference sequence). The CDR3 has 15 residues. CDR3 nucleotides: TGTGCCAGCAGCATCCCCTCGCGGCTAGCCGGTGAGCAGTTCTTC. It yields the protein CASSIPSRLAGEQFF.

The chain has TRBV5-1 and TRBJ2-7, with D possibly being TRBD2 (7 bases). Germline V CDR1 and CDR2: SGHRS, YFSETQ. This CDR3 region has 13 residues. Trimming removed 5 bases at V and 3 bases at J, with 12 bases between. CDR3 coding DNA: TGCGCCAGCAGGGGGGCTAGCGGCTACGAGCAGTACTTC. It codes for CASRGASGYEQYF.

The V call is TRBV6-1, the J call TRBJ2-7; D not certain. Germline V gene lookup returns CDR1 MNHNS and CDR2 SASEGT. The CDR3 runs to 13 residues. V was trimmed by 0 bases and J by 3 bases, leaving 6 bases between them. CDR3 in DNA: TGTGCCAGCAGTGAAGCGCTCCGCTACGAGCAGTACTTC. Translated: CASSEALRYEQYF.

J is TRBJ1-1 and V is TRBV7-6; tentative D call: TRBD1 (5 bases). This CDR3 is built from 14 residues. V was cut by 2 bases and J by 4 bases, with 11 bases left in between. CDR1 is SGHVS and CDR2 is FNYEAQ in the germline V gene. CDR3 bases: TGTGCCAGCAGCTTAAAGGATGGGGGCACTGAAGCTTTCTTT. Residues: CASSLKDGGTEAFF.

V is TRBV28 and J is TRBJ1-2; D gene uncertain. V lost 6 bases, J lost 7 bases, and 9 bases lay in between. The CDR3 length is 11 residues. Germline loops: CDR1 MDHEN, CDR2 SYDVKM. CDR3 sequence (DNA): TGTGCCAGCAGCAATTGGTTTGGCTACACCTTC. This codes for CASSNWFGYTF.

The genes are TRBV3-1 and TRBJ2-2; D not certain. V dropped 0 bases and J dropped 6 bases, with 2 bases sitting between them. The germline CDR1 and CDR2 sequences are LGHDT and YNNKEL (reference sequence). This CDR3 is built from 12 residues. The CDR3 nucleotides read TGTGCCAGCAGCCAAGAACCCGGGGAGCTGTTTTTT. Translation: CASSQEPGELFF.

This clonotype was seen once. The chain links TRBV6-2 or TRBV6-3 to TRBJ1-1, with 10 bases aligning to TRBD1. Germline V gene data show CDR1 as MNHEY and CDR2 as SVGEGT. The V segment lost 7 bases and the J segment 5 bases; nucleotides outside the gene matches: 4. CDR3 size: 13 residues. CDR3 sequence reads: CASTKDRGTEAFF. The CDR3 nucleotides read TGTGCCAGCACCAAGGACAGGGGGACTGAAGCTTTCTTT.

This chain joins TRBV7-2 and TRBJ1-6; 7 nucleotides align to TRBD1. Germline V gives CDR1 SGHTA, CDR2 FQGNSA. The CDR3 loop spans 15 amino acids. Unmatched junction bases numbered 10, after V lost 5 bases and J lost 9 bases. In DNA form, the CDR3 reads TGTGCCAGCAGCGTACAGGGGCGTTTAACTTCACCCCTCCACTTT. It translates to CASSVQGRLTSPLHF.

In this sample, this clonotype turned up once. The CDR3 sequence: CASSGVSAGLHYGYTF. CDR3 nucleotide sequence: TGCGCCAGCAGCGGAGTATCGGCAGGCCTTCACTATGGCTACACCTTC. This sequence joins TRBV5-1 and TRBJ1-2; no reliable D call. The CDR3 has 16 amino acids. Germline CDR1 reads SGHRS; CDR2 reads YFSETQ. Trimming removed 4 bases from V and 3 bases from J, with 19 bases in between.

The rearrangement uses TRBV6-1 and TRBJ2-1; TRBD1 aligns across 7 bases. The CDR3 totals 16 residues. Trimming cost V 4 bases and J 1 base; bases outside gene matches: 7. Germline V gene lookup returns CDR1 MNHNS and CDR2 SASEGT. DNA for the CDR3: TGTGCCAGCAGTGTAAGGCCGACAGGGTCCTACAATGAGCAGTTCTTC. It translates to CASSVRPTGSYNEQFF.